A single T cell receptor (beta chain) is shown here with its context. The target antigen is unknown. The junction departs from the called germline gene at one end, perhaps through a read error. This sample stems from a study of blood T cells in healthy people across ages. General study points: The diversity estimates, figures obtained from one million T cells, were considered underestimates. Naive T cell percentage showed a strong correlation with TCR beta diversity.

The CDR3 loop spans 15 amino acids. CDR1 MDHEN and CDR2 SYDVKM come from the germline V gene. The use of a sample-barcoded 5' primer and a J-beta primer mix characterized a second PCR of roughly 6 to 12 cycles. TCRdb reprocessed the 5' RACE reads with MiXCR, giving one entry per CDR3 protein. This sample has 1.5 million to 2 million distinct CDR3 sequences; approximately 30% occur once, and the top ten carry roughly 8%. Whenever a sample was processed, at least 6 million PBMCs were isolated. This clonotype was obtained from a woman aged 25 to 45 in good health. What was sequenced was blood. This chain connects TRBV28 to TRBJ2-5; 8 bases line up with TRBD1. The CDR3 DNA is TGCGCCAGCAGGGGCCTGGGGACAGGCCAAGAGACCCAGTACTTC. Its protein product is CASRGLGTGQETQYF.